Following are 25 T cell receptor beta chains from one sample sequenced in a study of T cell responses to AZD1222 COVID-19 vaccine. Only in-frame clones appear in the TCRdb table, and some are missing; sequencing was by immunoSEQ multiplex PCR. The sample includes 70,000 to 90,000 clones, roughly 88% of them seen just once. The sample was peripheral blood, taken 28 days after the second AZD1222 dose. These receptors originate from an adult who received the AZD1222 COVID-19 vaccine.

The chain carries TRBV5-5 and TRBJ1-6, with TRBD1 matching 8 bases. This CDR3 region has 16 residues. Germline loops: CDR1 SGHKS, CDR2 YYEKEE (reference sequence). Trimming took 2 bases from V and 8 from J; bases not matched to a gene: 9. The CDR3 sequence is CASSFLAGGVYSPLHF. CDR3 DNA: TGTGCCAGCAGCTTCCTGGCAGGGGGCGTTTATTCACCCCTCCACTTT.

The CDR3 here is CASSLSGYQPQHF. DNA for the CDR3: TGTGCCAGCAGCCTAAGCGGGTATCAGCCCCAGCATTTT. This chain connects TRBV12-3 or TRBV12-4 to TRBJ1-5; D is undetermined. The V and J ends lost 6 bases and 5 bases respectively, with 11 bases between them. This CDR3 spans 13 amino acids.

In its sample, this clone was seen a few times. The genes are TRBV23-1 and TRBJ1-5; 7 positions match TRBD1. TRBV23-1 is an open reading frame whose function is uncertain. The ends lost 3 bases at V and 8 bases at J; junction bases unmatched: 7. The CDR3 is 14 residues long. The CDR3 DNA follows: TGCGCCAGCAGTCACTACAGGGGAATAAAGCCCCAGCATTTT. Protein: CASSHYRGIKPQHF.

This clone is a singleton in its sample. The rearrangement joins TRBV27 to TRBJ2-6; 9 nucleotides agree with TRBD1. Trimming took 2 bases from V and 0 from J; bases not matched to a gene: 8. The germline CDR1 and CDR2 sequences are MNHEY and SMNVEV (reference sequence). The CDR3 has 19 amino acids. The CDR3 coding sequence is TGTGCCAGCAGTTTACAGGGACAGGGTTATCTCTCTGGGGCCAACGTCCTGACTTTC. Translation gives CASSLQGQGYLSGANVLTF.

The gene calls are TRBV29-1 and TRBJ1-1; D remains ambiguous. The CDR3 runs to 10 residues. Germline V gives CDR1 SQVTM, CDR2 ANQGSEA. Trimming cost V 7 bases and J 3 bases, with 6 bases left between them. CDR3 nucleotide sequence: TGCAGCGGCCGTGACACTGAAGCTTTCTTT. The encoded protein is CSGRDTEAFF.

The V call is TRBV3-1 (or the pseudogene TRBV3-2), the J call TRBJ1-5; possibly TRBD1 for D (6 bases). V was cut by 3 bases and J by 5 bases, with 8 bases left in between. There are 13 residues in the CDR3. Looked up from germline, CDR1 is LGHDT and CDR2 is YNNKEL (reference sequence). The DNA of the CDR3 is TGTGCCAGCAGCCACACAGGGTATCAGCCCCAGCATTTT. Protein sequence: CASSHTGYQPQHF.

This clone was counted once. The genes are TRBV7-6 and TRBJ2-1; TRBD1 is a possible D gene (6 bases). This CDR3 comprises 16 residues. The V and J ends lost 2 bases and 1 base respectively, with 12 bases between them. Germline CDR1 SGHVS, CDR2 FNYEAQ. The CDR3 bases are TGTGCCAGCAGCTTAAGTACACAGGGTTCCTACAATGAGCAGTTCTTC. This encodes CASSLSTQGSYNEQFF.

The J gene is TRBJ2-3, the V gene TRBV9, with 7 nucleotides matching TRBD1. This CDR3 comprises 16 residues. Germline values: CDR1 SGDLS, CDR2 YYNGEE. Trimming at V came to 0 bases and at J to 2 bases, leaving 6 bases not matched to a gene. CDR3 nucleotides: TGTGCCAGCAGCGTAGAAGGGGGCCTACCCACAGATACGCAGTATTTT. Encoded protein: CASSVEGGLPTDTQYF. Complete variable domain (other parts from reference TRBV9 and TRBJ2-3): DSGVTQTPKHLITATGQRVTLRCSPRSGDLSVYWYQQSLDQGLQFLIQYYNGEERAKGNILERFSAQQFPDLHSELNLSSLELGDSALYFCASSVEGGLPTDTQYFGPGTRLTVL.

The chain links TRBV12-5 to TRBJ2-1; 10 bases line up with TRBD2. V was clipped by 2 bases and J by 0 bases; unmatched bases: 7. The V gene's germline CDR1 is LGHNT and CDR2 FRNRAP. The CDR3 spans 18 residues. The CDR3 bases are TGTGCTAGTGGTTTGTCAGGGACTAGCGCTATCTCCTACAATGAGCAGTTCTTC. Its protein product is CASGLSGTSAISYNEQFF.

This chain connects TRBV29-1 to TRBJ1-1; 9 nucleotides agree with TRBD1. Germline V gives CDR1 SQVTM, CDR2 ANQGSEA. CDR3 size: 13 residues. V shed 7 bases and J 2 bases; nucleotides not matched to a gene: 5. The DNA for the CDR3 is TGCAGCGGAAGGGGACAGGGAAACACTGAAGCTTTCTTT. It codes for CSGRGQGNTEAFF.

This chain uses TRBV20-1 with TRBJ1-2, with D perhaps TRBD1 (5 bases). The V and J ends lost 5 bases and 5 bases respectively, with 9 bases between them. CDR1 is DFQATT, CDR2 SNEGSKA, per germline (reference sequence). This CDR3 is built from 11 residues. The DNA of the CDR3 is TGCAGTGCTCCGCAGGGATATGGCTACACCTTC. This gives the protein CSAPQGYGYTF.

The chain carries TRBV5-1 and TRBJ1-3; a possible D gene is TRBD1 (5 bases). The germline V gene encodes CDR1 SGHRS and CDR2 YFSETQ. This CDR3 has 16 amino acids. Between the trimmed V and J ends, which lost 0 bases and 2 bases, there was a span of 12 bases. CDR3 coding DNA: TGCGCCAGCAGCTTGGTGGGGCAGGGAGCTGGAAACACCATATATTTT. It yields the protein CASSLVGQGAGNTIYF.

The chain uses TRBV7-8 and TRBJ2-5; TRBD1 matches 7 bases. V lost 5 bases, J lost 5 bases, and 14 bases stayed unmatched. This CDR3 has 16 amino acids. The V gene's germline CDR1 is SGHVS and CDR2 FQNEAQ. CDR3 sequence (DNA): TGTGCCAGCAGCCCTACCGCAATAGGGGGCGCCGAGACCCAGTACTTC. Protein: CASSPTAIGGAETQYF.

V usage is TRBV4-2 and J usage is TRBJ2-1; 10 positions match TRBD2. Germline CDR1 LGHNA, CDR2 YNFKEQ. This CDR3 comprises 17 residues. V lost 0 bases and J lost 2; bases outside the gene matches: 4. The CDR3 DNA is TGTGCCAGCAGCCAAGATCGAACTAGCGGGGCCTACAATGAGCAGTTCTTC. Its translation: CASSQDRTSGAYNEQFF.

This chain links TRBV11-3 with TRBJ2-5; D might be TRBD1 (6 bases). The CDR3 has 14 amino acids. The germline CDR1 and CDR2 sequences are SGHNT and YENEEA. V was trimmed by 5 bases and J by 5 bases, leaving 15 bases between them. Here the CDR3 reads CASSPLRGQETQYF. In nucleotides, the CDR3 is TGTGCCAGCAGCCCACTCAGGGGTCAGGAGACCCAGTACTTC. The whole variable domain, filled in from reference TRBV11-3 and TRBJ2-5, reads EAGVVQSPRYKIIEKKQPVAFWCNPISGHNTLYWYLQNLGQGPELLIRYENEEAVDDSQLPKDRFSAERLKGVDSTLKIQPAELGDSAVYLCASSPLRGQETQYFGPGTRLLVL.

This chain uses TRBV7-9 with TRBJ1-2; D gene unclear. CDR3 length equals 15 residues. The V end lost 2 bases, the J end lost 3 bases, and 13 bases lay between the germline ends. Germline lookup yields CDR1 SEHNR and CDR2 FQNEAQ (reference sequence). The CDR3 protein is CASSLRMGGDYGYTF. The CDR3, as DNA: TGTGCCAGCAGCTTACGAATGGGCGGGGACTATGGCTACACCTTC.

The V gene is TRBV4-2, the J gene TRBJ2-3, with TRBD2 identical over 11 bases. This CDR3 is 18 amino acids long. After removal of 0 bases from V and 1 base from J, the junction contained 6 bases not matched to a gene. The V gene's germline CDR1 is LGHNA and CDR2 YNFKEQ. The CDR3 region is CASSQDPLSGGGTDTQYF. DNA of the CDR3: TGTGCCAGCAGCCAAGATCCCCTTAGCGGGGGGGGCACAGATACGCAGTATTTT.

The rearrangement joins TRBV2 to TRBJ1-2; D uncertain. This CDR3 comprises 12 residues. V was pared by 2 bases and J by 8 bases, with 9 bases between. The V gene's germline CDR1 is SNHLY and CDR2 FYNNEI. The CDR3 sequence is CASSEWVGGYTF. The CDR3 DNA follows: TGTGCCAGCAGTGAATGGGTAGGGGGCTACACCTTC. Full variable domain (outside the CDR3, taken from reference TRBV2 and TRBJ1-2): EPEVTQTPSHQVTQMGQEVILRCVPISNHLYFYWYRQILGQKVEFLVSFYNNEISEKSEIFDDQFSVERPDGSNFTLKIRSTKLEDSAMYFCASSEWVGGYTFGSGTRLTVV.

This clone was picked up one time. The V and J genes are TRBV25-1 and TRBJ1-1, with a possible D match to TRBD1 (5 bases). CDR1 is MGHDK, CDR2 SYGVNS, per germline. Trimming cost V 6 bases and J 2 bases, with 7 bases left between them. CDR3 length: 12 amino acids. CDR3: CASSGGNTEAFF. The CDR3 DNA is TGTGCCAGCAGCGGGGGAAACACTGAAGCTTTCTTT.

This chain connects TRBV5-6 to TRBJ1-6; no definite D call. The V gene's germline CDR1 is SGHDT and CDR2 YYEEEE. The CDR3 length is 12 residues. The V and J ends lost 2 bases and 6 bases respectively, with 3 bases between them. CDR3 sequence (DNA): TGTGCCAGCAGCTTTCCTAATTCACCCCTCCACTTT. As protein: CASSFPNSPLHF.

This clone was seen only a few times. The genes are TRBV24-1 and TRBJ1-1; the D gene is possibly TRBD1 (6 bases). Germline assignment: CDR1 KGHDR and CDR2 SFDVKD. With 9 bases removed from V and 5 bases from J, the gap between germline ends came to 15 bases. This CDR3 contains 13 residues. The CDR3 is CATVFGGRTEAFF. As DNA, the CDR3 is TGTGCCACCGTCTTCGGGGGCAGGACTGAAGCTTTCTTT.

The chain recombines TRBV19 with TRBJ2-2; a weak D match, TRBD1 (5 bases). This CDR3 has 15 residues. Trimming shortened V by 0 bases and J by 6 bases, and 11 bases separated the two germline ends. Germline lookup yields CDR1 LNHDA and CDR2 SQIVND (reference sequence). The CDR3 is CASSIELQVSGELFF. The CDR3 DNA reads TGTGCCAGTAGTATAGAACTACAGGTTTCCGGGGAGCTGTTTTTT.

The rearrangement links TRBV28 to TRBJ2-7, with a weak D call TRBD1 (5 bases). The germline V gene has CDR1 MDHEN and CDR2 SYDVKM. CDR3 length equals 14 residues. V was shortened by 3 bases and J by 3 bases, with 12 bases between the two germline ends. The CDR3 protein is CASSFPRVDYEQYV. In DNA form, the CDR3 reads TGTGCCAGCAGTTTTCCCAGGGTAGACTACGAGCAGTACGTC.

In nucleotides, the CDR3 is TGTGCCAGCAGCAAGGGACTAGCGGGAGGGTCCTGCAATGAGCAGTTCTTC. Translation gives CASSKGLAGGSCNEQFF. The V call is TRBV21-1, the J call TRBJ2-1; TRBD2 is taken as the D call from the table, unchecked against the DNA. TRBV21-1 is noted as a pseudogene. The CDR3 totals 17 residues.

The rearrangement links TRBV5-1 to TRBJ2-3; TRBD2 aligns across 12 bases. V shed 3 bases, J shed 6 bases, and the junction held 8 bases outside the gene matches. Germline V gene lookup returns CDR1 SGHRS and CDR2 YFSETQ. This CDR3 region has 16 residues. DNA for the CDR3: TGCGCCAGCAGCTCCTCTAGCGGGGGGGCCGGGGATACGCAGTATTTT. Residues: CASSSSSGGAGDTQYF.